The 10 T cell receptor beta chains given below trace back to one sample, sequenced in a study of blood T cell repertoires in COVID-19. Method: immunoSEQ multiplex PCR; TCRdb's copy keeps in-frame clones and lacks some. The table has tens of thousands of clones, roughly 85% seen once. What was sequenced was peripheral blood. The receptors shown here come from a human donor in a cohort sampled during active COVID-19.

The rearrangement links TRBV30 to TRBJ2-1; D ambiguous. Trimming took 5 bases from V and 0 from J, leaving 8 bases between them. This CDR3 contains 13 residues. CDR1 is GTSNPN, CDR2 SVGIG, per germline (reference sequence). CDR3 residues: CAWSASSYNEQFF. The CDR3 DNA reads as TGTGCCTGGTCAGCGAGCTCCTACAATGAGCAGTTCTTC.

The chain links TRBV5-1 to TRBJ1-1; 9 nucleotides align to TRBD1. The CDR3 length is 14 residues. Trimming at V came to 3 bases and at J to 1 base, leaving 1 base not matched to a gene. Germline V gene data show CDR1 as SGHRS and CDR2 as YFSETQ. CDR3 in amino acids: CASSSGQGNTEAFF. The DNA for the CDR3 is TGCGCCAGCAGCTCGGGACAGGGGAACACTGAAGCTTTCTTT.

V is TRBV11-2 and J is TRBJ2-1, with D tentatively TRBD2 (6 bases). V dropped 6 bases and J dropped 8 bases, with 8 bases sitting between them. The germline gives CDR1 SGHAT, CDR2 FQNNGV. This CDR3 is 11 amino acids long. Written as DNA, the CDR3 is TGTGCCAGCAGAGGGGAGGATGAGCAGTTCTTC. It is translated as CASRGEDEQFF.

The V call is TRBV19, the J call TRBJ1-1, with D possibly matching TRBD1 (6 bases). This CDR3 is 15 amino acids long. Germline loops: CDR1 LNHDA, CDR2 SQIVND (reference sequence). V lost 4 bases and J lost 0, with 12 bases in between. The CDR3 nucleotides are TGTGCCAGTAGTACAGGGGTCAACATGAACACTGAAGCTTTCTTT. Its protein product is CASSTGVNMNTEAFF.

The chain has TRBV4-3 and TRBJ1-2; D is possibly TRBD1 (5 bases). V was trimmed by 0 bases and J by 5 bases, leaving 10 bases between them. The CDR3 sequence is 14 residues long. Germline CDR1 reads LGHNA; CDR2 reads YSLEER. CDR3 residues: CASSQDAGRYGYTF. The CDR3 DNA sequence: TGCGCCAGCAGCCAAGACGCAGGGAGGTATGGCTACACCTTC.

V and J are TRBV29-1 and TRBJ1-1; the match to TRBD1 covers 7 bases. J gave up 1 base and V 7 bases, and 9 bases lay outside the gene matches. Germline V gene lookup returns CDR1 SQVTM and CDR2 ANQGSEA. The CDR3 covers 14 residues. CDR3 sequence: CSGSMTGWNTEAFF. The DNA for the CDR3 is TGCAGCGGATCAATGACAGGGTGGAACACTGAAGCTTTCTTT.

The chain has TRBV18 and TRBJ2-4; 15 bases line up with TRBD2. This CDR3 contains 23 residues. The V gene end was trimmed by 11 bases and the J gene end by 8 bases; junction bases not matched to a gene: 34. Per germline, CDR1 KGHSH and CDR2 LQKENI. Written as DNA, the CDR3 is TGTGCCCCTACCTATGCCCCCTCCAAATACGGACTAGCGGGAGGGCTTCTATGGGACATTCAGTACTTC. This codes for CAPTYAPSKYGLAGGLLWDIQYF.

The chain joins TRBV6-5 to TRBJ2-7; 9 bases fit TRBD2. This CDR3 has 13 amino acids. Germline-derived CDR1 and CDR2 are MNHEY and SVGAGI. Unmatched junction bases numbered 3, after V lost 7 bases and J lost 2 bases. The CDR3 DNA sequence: TGTGCCAGCACTAGCGGGGTTCCCTACGAGCAGTACTTC. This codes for CASTSGVPYEQYF.

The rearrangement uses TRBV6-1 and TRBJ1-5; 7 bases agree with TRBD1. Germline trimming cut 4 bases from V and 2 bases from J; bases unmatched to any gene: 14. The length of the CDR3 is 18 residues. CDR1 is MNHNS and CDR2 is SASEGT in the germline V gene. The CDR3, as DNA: TGTGCCAGCAGTGTCCCCACACAAGGGGGCATTGGCAATCAGCCCCAGCATTTT. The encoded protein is CASSVPTQGGIGNQPQHF.

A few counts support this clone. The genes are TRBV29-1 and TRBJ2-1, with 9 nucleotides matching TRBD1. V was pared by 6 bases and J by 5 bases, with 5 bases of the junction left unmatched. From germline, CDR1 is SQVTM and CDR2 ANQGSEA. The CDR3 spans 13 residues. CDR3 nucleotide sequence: TGCAGCGTCCCGGGACAGGGTCACAATGAGCAGTTCTTC. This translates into CSVPGQGHNEQFF.